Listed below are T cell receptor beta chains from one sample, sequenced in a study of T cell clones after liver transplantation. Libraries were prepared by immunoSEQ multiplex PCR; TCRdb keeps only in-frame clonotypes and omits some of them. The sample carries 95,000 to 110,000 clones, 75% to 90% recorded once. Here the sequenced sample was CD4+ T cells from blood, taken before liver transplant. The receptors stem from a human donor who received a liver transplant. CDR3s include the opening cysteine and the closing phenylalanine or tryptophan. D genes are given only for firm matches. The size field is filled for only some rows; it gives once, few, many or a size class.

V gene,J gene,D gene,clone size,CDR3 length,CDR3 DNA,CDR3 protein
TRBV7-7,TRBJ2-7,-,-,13,TGTGCCAGCAGCTTAGCCGGTTCCTACGAGCAGTACTTC,CASSLAGSYEQYF
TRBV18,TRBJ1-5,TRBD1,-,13,TGTGCCAGCCGACAGGGGATCAATCAGCCCCAGCATTTT,CASRQGINQPQHF
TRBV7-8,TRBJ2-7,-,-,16,TGTGCCAGCAGCTTAACTACTGGCCTTTCCGCCTACGAGCAGTACTTC,CASSLTTGLSAYEQYF
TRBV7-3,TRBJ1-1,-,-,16,TGTGCCAGCAGCTTATTGGTAGGGATCCTACAGACTGAAGCTTTCTTT,CASSLLVGILQTEAFF
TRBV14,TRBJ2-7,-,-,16,TGTGCCAGCAGCCAAGGTAATCCCTCTCTTGGTTACGAGCAGTACTTC,CASSQGNPSLGYEQYF
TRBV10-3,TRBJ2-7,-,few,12,TGTGCCATCAGTGACGGGGGTTACGAGCAGTACTTC,CAISDGGYEQYF
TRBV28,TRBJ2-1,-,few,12,TGTGCCACCACAGGGACCTACAATGAGCAGTTCTTC,CATTGTYNEQFF
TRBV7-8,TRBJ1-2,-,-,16,TGTGCCAGCAGCCCGGCGGGAGGGAGCCTATCCTATGGCTACACCTTC,CASSPAGGSLSYGYTF
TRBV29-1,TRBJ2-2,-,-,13,TGCAGCGTGGATGGAGGTTACACCGGGGAGCTGTTTTTT,CSVDGGYTGELFF
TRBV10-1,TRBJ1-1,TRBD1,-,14,TGCGCCAGCAGTTTCGGACAGGGTTACACTGAAGCTTTCTTT,CASSFGQGYTEAFF
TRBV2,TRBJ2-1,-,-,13,TGTGCCAGCGCGGCTCCGCCTAACAATGAGCAGTTCTTC,CASAAPPNNEQFF